This T cell receptor beta chain was captured in a study of cytomegalovirus exposure and HLA in healthy donors. Study details: The 120 or so validation repertoires, a later analysis reported, used the same platform as the 666 first-cohort repertoires. Findings and limits, study-wide: Clusters of TCRs from the first cohort tended to co-occur in the 120 or so validation repertoires (as a later analysis found).

The repertoire was sequenced with immunoSEQ multiplex PCR; TCRdb's copy has only in-frame clones and lacks some. This sample has around 60,000 clones, with just under 95% found just once. On this clone itself: Its target is not known.

The CDR3 has 12 amino acids. Unmatched junction bases numbered 6, after V lost 3 bases and J lost 9 bases. Germline V gene sequence: CDR1 SGDLS, CDR2 YYNGEE. The clonotype comes from a man younger than 35 in good health and CMV-seropositive. The chain has TRBV9 and TRBJ2-7, with 7 bases matching TRBD1. The sample consisted of PBMCs. As DNA, the CDR3 is TGTGCCAGCAGCGCGGGGACAGAGGTGCAGTACTTC. This sequence encodes CASSAGTEVQYF.